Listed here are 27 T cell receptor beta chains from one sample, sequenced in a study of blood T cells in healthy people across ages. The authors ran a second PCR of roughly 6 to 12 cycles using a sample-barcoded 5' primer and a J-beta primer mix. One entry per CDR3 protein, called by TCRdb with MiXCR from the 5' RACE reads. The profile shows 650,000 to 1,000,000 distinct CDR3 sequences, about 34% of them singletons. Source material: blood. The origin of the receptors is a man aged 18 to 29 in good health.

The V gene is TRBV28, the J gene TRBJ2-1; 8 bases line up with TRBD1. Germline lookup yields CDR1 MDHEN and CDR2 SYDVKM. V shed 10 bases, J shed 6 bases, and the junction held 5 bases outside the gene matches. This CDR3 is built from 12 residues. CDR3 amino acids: CATLDRGNEQFF. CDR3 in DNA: TGTGCCACCCTAGACAGGGGCAATGAGCAGTTCTTC.

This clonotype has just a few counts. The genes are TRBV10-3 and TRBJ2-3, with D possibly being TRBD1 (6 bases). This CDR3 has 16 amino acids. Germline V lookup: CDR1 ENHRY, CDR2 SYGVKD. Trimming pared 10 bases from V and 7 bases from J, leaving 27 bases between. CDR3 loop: CATGPVVTGRVNTQYF. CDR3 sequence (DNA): TGTGCCACCGGGCCGGTGGTGACAGGCCGCGTAAATACGCAGTATTTT.

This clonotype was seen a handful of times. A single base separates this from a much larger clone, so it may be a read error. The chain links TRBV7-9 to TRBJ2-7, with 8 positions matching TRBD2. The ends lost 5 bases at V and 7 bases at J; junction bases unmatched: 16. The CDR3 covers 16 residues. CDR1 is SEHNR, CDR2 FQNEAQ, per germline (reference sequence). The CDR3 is CASSLQRGPTYNEQYF. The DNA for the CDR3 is TGTGCCAGCAGCCTTCAGCGGGGGCCGACCTACAATGAGCAGTACTTC.

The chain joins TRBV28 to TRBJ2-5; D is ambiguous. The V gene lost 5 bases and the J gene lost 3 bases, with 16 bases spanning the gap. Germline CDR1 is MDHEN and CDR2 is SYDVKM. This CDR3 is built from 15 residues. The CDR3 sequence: CASSPPIGGEETQYF. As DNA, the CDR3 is TGTGCCAGCAGTCCTCCAATCGGCGGTGAAGAGACCCAGTACTTC.

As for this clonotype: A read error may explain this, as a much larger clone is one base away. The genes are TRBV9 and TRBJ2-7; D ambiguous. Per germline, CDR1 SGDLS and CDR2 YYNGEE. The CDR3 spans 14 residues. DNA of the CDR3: TGTGCCGGCAGCGTAGATGTGGGGACCTACGAGCAGTACTTC. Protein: CAGSVDVGTYEQYF.

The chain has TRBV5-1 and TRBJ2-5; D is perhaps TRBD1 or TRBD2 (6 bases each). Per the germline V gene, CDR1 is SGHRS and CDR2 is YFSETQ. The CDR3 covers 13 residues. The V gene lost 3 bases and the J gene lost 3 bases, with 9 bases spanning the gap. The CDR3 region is CASSWGAEETQYF. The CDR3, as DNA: TGCGCCAGCAGCTGGGGGGCGGAAGAGACCCAGTACTTC. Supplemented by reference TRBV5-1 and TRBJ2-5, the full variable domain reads KAGVTQTPRYLIKTRGQQVTLSCSPISGHRSVSWYQQTPGQGLQFLFEYFSETQRNKGNFPGRFSGRQFSNSRSEMNVSTLELGDSALYLCASSWGAEETQYFGPGTRLLVL.

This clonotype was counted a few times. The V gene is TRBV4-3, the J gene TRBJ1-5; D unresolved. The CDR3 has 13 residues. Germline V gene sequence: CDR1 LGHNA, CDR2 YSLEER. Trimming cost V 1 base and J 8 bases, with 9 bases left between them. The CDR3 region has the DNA TGCGCCAGCAGCCAAGGGGTAAGGAAGCCCCAGCATTTT. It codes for CASSQGVRKPQHF.

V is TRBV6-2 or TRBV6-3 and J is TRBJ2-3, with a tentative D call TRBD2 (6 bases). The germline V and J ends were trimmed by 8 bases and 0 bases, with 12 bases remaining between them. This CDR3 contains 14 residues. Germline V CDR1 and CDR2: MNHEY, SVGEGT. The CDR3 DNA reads TGTGCCAGCTCTAGCGTTCCTAGCACAGATACGCAGTATTTT. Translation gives CASSSVPSTDTQYF.

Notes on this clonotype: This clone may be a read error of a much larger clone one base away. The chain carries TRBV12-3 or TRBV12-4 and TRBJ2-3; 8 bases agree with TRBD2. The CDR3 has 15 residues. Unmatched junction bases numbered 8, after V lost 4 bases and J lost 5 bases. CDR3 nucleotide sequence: TGTGCCAGCAGTTCCCGGACTAGCATCGGAGATACGCAGTATTTT. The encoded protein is CASSSRTSIGDTQYF.

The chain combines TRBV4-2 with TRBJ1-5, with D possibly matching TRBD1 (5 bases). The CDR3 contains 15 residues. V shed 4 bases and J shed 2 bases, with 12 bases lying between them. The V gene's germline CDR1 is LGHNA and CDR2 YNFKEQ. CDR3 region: CASSRNWDGNQPQHF. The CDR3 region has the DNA TGTGCCAGCAGCCGGAATTGGGACGGCAATCAGCCCCAGCATTTT.

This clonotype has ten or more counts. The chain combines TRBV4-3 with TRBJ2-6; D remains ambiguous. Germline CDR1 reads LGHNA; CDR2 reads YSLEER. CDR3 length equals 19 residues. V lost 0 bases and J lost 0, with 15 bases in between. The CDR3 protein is CASSQEGFYRHSGANVLTF. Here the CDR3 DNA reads TGCGCCAGCAGCCAAGAAGGCTTCTACCGCCACTCTGGGGCCAACGTCCTGACTTTC.

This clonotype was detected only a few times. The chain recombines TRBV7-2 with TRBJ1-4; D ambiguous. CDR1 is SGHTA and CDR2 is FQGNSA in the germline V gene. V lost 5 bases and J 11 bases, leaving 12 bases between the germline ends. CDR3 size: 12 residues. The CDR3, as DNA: TGTGCCAGCAGCCTTGACACCAGGAAACTGTTTTTT. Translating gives CASSLDTRKLFF.

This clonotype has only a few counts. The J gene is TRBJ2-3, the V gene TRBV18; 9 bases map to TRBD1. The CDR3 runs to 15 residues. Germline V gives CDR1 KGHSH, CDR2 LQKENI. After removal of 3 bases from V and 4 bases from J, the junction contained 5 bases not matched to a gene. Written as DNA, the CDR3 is TGTGCCAGCTCACCTAGGACAGGGGAAGCAGATACGCAGTATTTT. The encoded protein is CASSPRTGEADTQYF. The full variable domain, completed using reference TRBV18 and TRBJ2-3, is NAGVMQNPRHLVRRRGQEARLRCSPMKGHSHVYWYRQLPEEGLKFMVYLQKENIIDESGMPKERFSAEFPKEGPSILRIQQVVRGDSAAYFCASSPRTGEADTQYFGPGTRLTVL.

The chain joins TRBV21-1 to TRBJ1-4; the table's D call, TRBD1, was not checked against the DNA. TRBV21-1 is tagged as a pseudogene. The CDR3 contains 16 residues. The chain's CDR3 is CASSKGPTGEVEKLFF. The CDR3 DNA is TGTGCCAGCAGCAAAGGACCGACAGGGGAAGTTGAAAAACTGTTTTTT.

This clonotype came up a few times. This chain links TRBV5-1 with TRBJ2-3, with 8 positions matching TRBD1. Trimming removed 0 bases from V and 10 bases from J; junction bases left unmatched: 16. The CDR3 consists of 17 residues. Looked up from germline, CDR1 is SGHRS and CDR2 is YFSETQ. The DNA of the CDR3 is TGCGCCAGCAGCTTGGATTATAGCAGGGGGCGTTTCGGTCCGCAGTATTTT. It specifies CASSLDYSRGRFGPQYF.

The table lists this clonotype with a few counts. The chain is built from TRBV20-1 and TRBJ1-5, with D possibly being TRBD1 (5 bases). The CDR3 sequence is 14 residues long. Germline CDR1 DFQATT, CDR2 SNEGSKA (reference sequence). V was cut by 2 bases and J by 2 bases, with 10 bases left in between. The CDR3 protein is CSARNRDGNQPQHF. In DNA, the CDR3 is TGCAGTGCTAGAAACCGGGACGGCAATCAGCCCCAGCATTTT.

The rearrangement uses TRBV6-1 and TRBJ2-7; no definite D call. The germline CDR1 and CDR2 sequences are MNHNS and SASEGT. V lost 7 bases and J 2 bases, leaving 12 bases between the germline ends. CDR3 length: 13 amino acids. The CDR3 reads CASTAPDPYEQYF. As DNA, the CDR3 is TGTGCCAGCACCGCCCCGGACCCCTACGAGCAGTACTTC.

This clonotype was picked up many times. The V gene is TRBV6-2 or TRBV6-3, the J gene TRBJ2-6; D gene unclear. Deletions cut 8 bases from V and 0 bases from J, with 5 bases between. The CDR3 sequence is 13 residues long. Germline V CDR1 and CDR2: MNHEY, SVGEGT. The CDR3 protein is CASRPSGANVLTF. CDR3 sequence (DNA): TGTGCCAGCCGCCCCTCTGGGGCCAACGTCCTGACTTTC.

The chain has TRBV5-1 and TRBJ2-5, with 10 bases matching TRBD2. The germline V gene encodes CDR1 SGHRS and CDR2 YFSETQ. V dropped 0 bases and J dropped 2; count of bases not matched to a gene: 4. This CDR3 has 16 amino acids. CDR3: CASSLARTSGQETQYF. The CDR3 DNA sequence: TGCGCCAGCAGCTTGGCCAGGACTAGCGGACAAGAGACCCAGTACTTC.

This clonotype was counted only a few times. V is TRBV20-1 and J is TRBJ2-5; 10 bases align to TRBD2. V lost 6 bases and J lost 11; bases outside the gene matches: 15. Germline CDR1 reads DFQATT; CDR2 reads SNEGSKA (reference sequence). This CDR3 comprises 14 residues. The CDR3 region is CSAQSGGEYNEQYF. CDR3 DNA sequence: TGCAGTGCGCAGAGCGGGGGGGAGTACAATGAGCAGTACTTC.

DNA for the CDR3: TGCAGTGCCCTAAGTGGACAGGTCATCTATGGCTACACCTTC. It translates to CSALSGQVIYGYTF. V is TRBV20-1 and J is TRBJ1-2, with TRBD1 identical over 7 bases. Germline V gives CDR1 DFQATT, CDR2 SNEGSKA (reference sequence). V gave up 6 bases and J gave up 4 bases; unmatched junction bases: 11. This CDR3 has 14 amino acids.

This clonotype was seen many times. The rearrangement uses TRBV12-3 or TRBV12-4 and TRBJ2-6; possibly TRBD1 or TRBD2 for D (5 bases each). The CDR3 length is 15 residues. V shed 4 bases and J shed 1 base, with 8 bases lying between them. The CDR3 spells CASSSRGSGANVLTF. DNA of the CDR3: TGTGCCAGCAGTTCGAGGGGTTCTGGGGCCAACGTCCTGACTTTC.

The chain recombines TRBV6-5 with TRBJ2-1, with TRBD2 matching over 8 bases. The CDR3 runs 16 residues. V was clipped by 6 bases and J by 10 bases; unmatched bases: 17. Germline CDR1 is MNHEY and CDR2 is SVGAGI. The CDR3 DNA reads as TGTGCCAGCAGCTCAAAGGCTAGCGGGTTGTCAAACGAGCAGTTCTTC. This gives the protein CASSSKASGLSNEQFF.

CDR3 bases: TGTGCCAGCAGTAAGAGTTACAATGAGCAGTTCTTC. Amino acids: CASSKSYNEQFF. The J gene is TRBJ2-1, the V gene TRBV2; D gene unclear. V was cut by 5 bases and J by 4 bases, with 6 bases left in between. Germline CDR1 is SNHLY and CDR2 is FYNNEI. The CDR3 consists of 12 residues. Supplemented by reference TRBV2 and TRBJ2-1, the full variable domain reads EPEVTQTPSHQVTQMGQEVILRCVPISNHLYFYWYRQILGQKVEFLVSFYNNEISEKSEIFDDQFSVERPDGSNFTLKIRSTKLEDSAMYFCASSKSYNEQFFGPGTRLTVL.

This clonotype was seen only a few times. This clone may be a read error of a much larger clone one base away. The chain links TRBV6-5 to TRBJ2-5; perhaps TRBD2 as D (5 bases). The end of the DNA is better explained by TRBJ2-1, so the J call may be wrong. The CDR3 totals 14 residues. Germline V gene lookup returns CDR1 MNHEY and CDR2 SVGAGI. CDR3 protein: CASSTERYQETQFF. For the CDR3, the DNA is TGTGCCAGCAGTACCGAGCGGTACCAAGAGACCCAGTTCTTC.

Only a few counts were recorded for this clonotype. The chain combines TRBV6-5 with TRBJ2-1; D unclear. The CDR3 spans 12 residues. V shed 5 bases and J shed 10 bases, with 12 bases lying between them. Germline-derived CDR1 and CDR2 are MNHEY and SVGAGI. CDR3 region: CASSPLFGEQFF. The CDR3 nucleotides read TGTGCCAGCAGTCCCCTCTTTGGCGAGCAGTTCTTC.

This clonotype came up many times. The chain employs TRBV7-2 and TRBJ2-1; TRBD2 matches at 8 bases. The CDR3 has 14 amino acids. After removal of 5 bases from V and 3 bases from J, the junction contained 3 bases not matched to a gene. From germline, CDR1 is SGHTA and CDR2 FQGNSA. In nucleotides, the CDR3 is TGTGCCAGCAGCGTCGGGACTAGCTACAATGAGCAGTTCTTC. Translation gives CASSVGTSYNEQFF. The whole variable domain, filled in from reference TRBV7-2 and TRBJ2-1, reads GAGVSQSPSNKVTEKGKDVELRCDPISGHTALYWYRQSLGQGLEFLIYFQGNSAPDKSGLPSDRFSAERTGGSVSTLTIQRTQQEDSAVYLCASSVGTSYNEQFFGPGTRLTVL.